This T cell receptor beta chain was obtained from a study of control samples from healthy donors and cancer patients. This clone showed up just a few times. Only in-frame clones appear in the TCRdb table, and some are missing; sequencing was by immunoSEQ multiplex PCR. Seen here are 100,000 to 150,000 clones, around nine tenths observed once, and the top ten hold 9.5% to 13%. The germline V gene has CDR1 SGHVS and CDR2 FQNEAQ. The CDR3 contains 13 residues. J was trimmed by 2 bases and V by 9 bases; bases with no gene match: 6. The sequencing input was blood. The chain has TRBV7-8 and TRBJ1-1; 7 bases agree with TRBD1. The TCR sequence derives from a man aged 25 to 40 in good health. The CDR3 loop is CASTTGANTEAFF. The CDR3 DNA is TGTGCCAGTACCACAGGGGCCAACACTGAAGCTTTCTTT.